This T cell receptor (beta chain) was retrieved from a study of cytomegalovirus exposure and HLA in healthy donors. Vbeta (60) and Jbeta (13) primers were used in the PCR. Clones were sequenced by immunoSEQ multiplex PCR, and TCRdb holds only the in-frame ones, with some missing. The data contain some 170,000 clones, about four fifths of them singletons. The CDR3 loop spans 11 amino acids. The V gene lost 2 bases and the J gene lost 12 bases, with 7 bases spanning the gap. CDR1 and CDR2 from the germline V gene are MNHEY and SMNVEV (reference sequence). The chain couples TRBV27 to TRBJ1-4; D unresolved. The receptor was isolated from a young man in good health and CMV-seronegative. The specimen sequenced was PBMCs. The CDR3 spells CASSLGAELFF. The CDR3 bases are TGTGCCAGCAGTTTAGGAGCGGAACTGTTTTTT.